The TCR beta chain under discussion was sequenced for a study of T cell responses to AZD1222 COVID-19 vaccine. Trimming removed 1 base from V and 5 bases from J, with 6 bases in between. The CDR3 has 12 residues. Per the germline V gene, CDR1 is SGHNT and CDR2 is YYREEE (reference sequence). Sequencing used immunoSEQ multiplex PCR; TCRdb keeps in-frame clones, though not all of them. This table holds under 170,000 clones, 92% found once. This material consisted of peripheral blood, taken 28 days after the second AZD1222 dose. The rearrangement joins TRBV5-4 to TRBJ2-5; D not resolved. This TCR came from an adult who received the AZD1222 COVID-19 vaccine. Written as DNA, the CDR3 is TGTGCCAGCAGCTTGCCTGGGGAGACCCAGTACTTC. This gives the protein CASSLPGETQYF.